What follows are 19 T cell receptor beta chains derived from one specimen sequenced in a study of beta chain features in type 1 diabetes. The antigens for these receptors are not known. Regarding the study as a whole: A moderate, significant TCRB CDR3 shortening appeared in type 1 diabetes across four CD4+ subsets.

Expressed TCRB transcripts were sequenced because the isolated RNA had all been reverse transcribed beforehand. Assay used: immunoSEQ multiplex PCR; TCRdb lists only in-frame clones, some missing. Of some 52,000 clones listed, around 45% are singletons. What was sequenced was Tregs from blood. Receptors originate from a man younger than 45 with type 1 diabetes.

The rearrangement uses TRBV19 and TRBJ1-5; D unresolved. Germline CDR1 is LNHDA and CDR2 is SQIVND (reference sequence). The germline V and J ends were trimmed by 3 bases and 0 bases, with 15 bases remaining between them. The CDR3 has 17 residues. CDR3 DNA: TGTGCCAGTAGTATGGAGTTCGCTGCCCCTAGCAATCAGCCCCAGCATTTT. This gives the protein CASSMEFAAPSNQPQHF. Supplemented by reference TRBV19 and TRBJ1-5, the full variable domain reads DGGITQSPKYLFRKEGQNVTLSCEQNLNHDAMYWYRQDPGQGLRLIYYSQIVNDFQKGDIAEGYSVSREKKESFPLTVTSAQKNPTAFYLCASSMEFAAPSNQPQHFGDGTRLSIL.

CDR3 residues: CASATRSSGNTIYF. The CDR3 region has the DNA TGTGCCAGCGCCACACGGAGCTCTGGAAACACCATATATTTT. The V call is TRBV28, the J call TRBJ1-3; D is ambiguous. Germline CDR1 and CDR2: MDHEN and SYDVKM. Trimming removed 8 bases at V and 0 bases at J, with 11 bases between. The CDR3 is 14 residues long.

This sequence joins TRBV6-6 and TRBJ2-2, with TRBD1 matching over 7 bases. Germline V gene sequence: CDR1 MNHNY, CDR2 SVGAGI (reference sequence). There are 16 residues in the CDR3. V shed 6 bases and J 1 base; nucleotides not matched to a gene: 8. CDR3: CASSQTGQRNTGELFF. The DNA of the CDR3 is TGTGCCAGCAGCCAGACAGGGCAACGGAACACCGGGGAGCTGTTTTTT.

This clone was found a few times. The chain links TRBV19 to TRBJ2-7; 8 bases line up with TRBD1. V gave up 5 bases and J gave up 0 bases; unmatched junction bases: 6. The CDR3 loop spans 15 amino acids. CDR1 and CDR2 (germline): LNHDA, SQIVND (reference sequence). The CDR3 DNA reads TGTGCCAGTAGTGGGCGGACAGGGACCTCCTACGAGCAGTACTTC. It codes for CASSGRTGTSYEQYF.

DNA for the CDR3: TGCGCCAGCAGCTGGGGCGCGAACACCGGGGAGCTGTTTTTT. This translates into CASSWGANTGELFF. The gene calls are TRBV5-1 and TRBJ2-2; perhaps TRBD1 as D (5 bases). This CDR3 is built from 14 residues. From germline, CDR1 is SGHRS and CDR2 YFSETQ. Trimming removed 3 bases from V and 0 bases from J, with 6 bases in between.

V and J are TRBV28 and TRBJ1-1; D is unclear. V dropped 6 bases and J dropped 0 bases, with 8 bases sitting between them. The CDR3 runs 13 residues. CDR1 MDHEN and CDR2 SYDVKM come from the germline V gene. The CDR3 sequence is CASSPYLNTEAFF. CDR3 in DNA: TGTGCCAGCAGCCCCTACTTGAACACTGAAGCTTTCTTT.

CDR3 in amino acids: CASSYDGGSFSYEQYF. The CDR3 DNA reads TGTGCCAGCAGTTACGACGGCGGGAGTTTTTCCTACGAGCAGTACTTC. The chain is built from TRBV6-6 and TRBJ2-7; 7 nucleotides match TRBD2. Unmatched junction bases numbered 8, after V lost 2 bases and J lost 1 base. The germline V gene has CDR1 MNHNY and CDR2 SVGAGI (reference sequence). This CDR3 is built from 16 residues.

The chain joins TRBV19 to TRBJ2-7, with 7 bases that match TRBD2. Trimming removed 2 bases from V and 5 bases from J; junction bases left unmatched: 15. The CDR3 is 17 amino acids. CDR1 LNHDA and CDR2 SQIVND come from the germline V gene (reference sequence). The CDR3 is CASSIIGSASGVNEQYF. In DNA form, the CDR3 reads TGTGCCAGTAGTATAATCGGGTCGGCTAGCGGAGTCAACGAGCAGTACTTC.

The sample holds a few counts of this clone. The chain carries TRBV4-3 and TRBJ2-7; D gene ambiguous. The V gene's germline CDR1 is LGHNA and CDR2 YSLEER. The CDR3 spans 15 residues. V was shortened by 0 bases and J by 0 bases, with 9 bases between the two germline ends. The CDR3 here is CASSQEQFHSYEQYF. For the CDR3, the DNA is TGCGCCAGCAGCCAAGAACAGTTCCACTCCTACGAGCAGTACTTC.

This chain links TRBV7-2 with TRBJ2-3, with TRBD2 matching over 9 bases. This CDR3 is 15 amino acids long. The junction had 7 bases not matched to a gene; V was cut back by 1 base and J by 8 bases. Germline assignment: CDR1 SGHTA and CDR2 FQGNSA. CDR3 sequence reads: CASSLVTAGGGTQYF. CDR3 in DNA: TGTGCCAGCAGCTTAGTGACAGCGGGAGGTGGTACGCAGTATTTT.

The rearrangement links TRBV18 to TRBJ1-2; 7 nucleotides line up with TRBD1. Germline CDR1 and CDR2: KGHSH and LQKENI. V shed 6 bases, J shed 4 bases, and the junction held 5 bases outside the gene matches. The CDR3 spans 13 residues. In DNA form, the CDR3 reads TGTGCCAGCTCGAAGGGACAGCTCTATGGCTACACCTTC. Translated: CASSKGQLYGYTF.

The J gene is TRBJ2-2, the V gene TRBV7-3; 7 positions agree with TRBD2. The J segment lost 2 bases and the V segment lost 5 bases, leaving 5 bases of the junction unmatched. Germline assignment: CDR1 SGHTA and CDR2 FQGTGA. CDR3 length equals 15 residues. CDR3 residues: CASSPGGSNTGELFF. The CDR3 nucleotides are TGTGCCAGCAGCCCGGGCGGGAGTAACACCGGGGAGCTGTTTTTT.

V is TRBV9 and J is TRBJ2-3; 10 bases align to TRBD2. V lost 0 bases and J lost 0; bases outside the gene matches: 10. Germline V CDR1 and CDR2: SGDLS, YYNGEE. The CDR3 is made up of 19 amino acids. The CDR3 nucleotides are TGTGCCAGCAGCGTAGCAATCCTAGCGGGAGTGAGTAGCACAGATACGCAGTATTTT. It yields the protein CASSVAILAGVSSTDTQYF.

The gene calls are TRBV19 and TRBJ2-7, with TRBD1 identical over 7 bases. The CDR3 contains 13 residues. The V gene end was trimmed by 4 bases and the J gene end by 7 bases; junction bases not matched to a gene: 7. Per the germline V gene, CDR1 is LNHDA and CDR2 is SQIVND (reference sequence). CDR3 bases: TGTGCCAGTAGTACCATCCCGGGACAGGAGCAGTACTTC. It encodes CASSTIPGQEQYF.

V usage is TRBV6-6 and J usage is TRBJ1-4; 10 bases are shared with TRBD1. The CDR3 runs 15 residues. CDR1 is MNHNY and CDR2 is SVGAGI in the germline V gene (reference sequence). V shed 2 bases and J 8 bases; nucleotides not matched to a gene: 5. The CDR3 coding sequence is TGTGCCAGCAGTTACCTAGACAGGGGGCCCGAAAAACTGTTTTTT. Translated: CASSYLDRGPEKLFF.

The table lists this clone with a few counts. The chain joins TRBV5-1 to TRBJ2-2; 9 positions agree with TRBD1. The CDR3 consists of 16 residues. Per germline, CDR1 SGHRS and CDR2 YFSETQ. V dropped 4 bases and J dropped 4; count of bases not matched to a gene: 8. This chain's CDR3 is CASSASGTGTTGELFF. For the CDR3, the DNA is TGCGCCAGCAGCGCCTCCGGGACAGGGACCACCGGGGAGCTGTTTTTT.

A few counts support this clone. The chain recombines TRBV30 with TRBJ1-6; a weak D match, TRBD1 (5 bases). The CDR3 is 13 amino acids. Germline CDR1 is GTSNPN and CDR2 is SVGIG (reference sequence). The V and J ends lost 3 bases and 5 bases respectively, with 8 bases between them. This chain's CDR3 is CAWRWGDNSPLHF. As DNA, the CDR3 is TGTGCCTGGAGATGGGGGGATAATTCACCCCTCCACTTT.

This clone was seen more than once but under ten times. The genes are TRBV4-3 and TRBJ2-1; 10 bases fit TRBD2. Germline loops: CDR1 LGHNA, CDR2 YSLEER. The CDR3 sequence is 17 residues long. The V segment lost 0 bases and the J segment 3 bases; nucleotides outside the gene matches: 5. The CDR3 nucleotides are TGCGCCAGCAGCCAAGAGGGTGGGACTAGCGTCTACAATGAGCAGTTCTTC. This sequence encodes CASSQEGGTSVYNEQFF.

This clone turned up a few times. The CDR3 sequence is CATSRPGRARNTGELFF. The CDR3 region has the DNA TGTGCCACCAGCCGCCCAGGGAGGGCCAGGAACACCGGGGAGCTGTTTTTT. The chain couples TRBV15 to TRBJ2-2; 7 positions agree with TRBD2. The CDR3 loop spans 17 amino acids. Germline V gene data show CDR1 as LNHNV and CDR2 as YYDKDF (reference sequence). The trim removed 5 bases at V and 1 base at J, leaving 10 bases unmatched.